The 3 T cell receptor beta chains listed next were all sequenced from one sample in a study of OX40 agonist ivuxolimab in advanced cancers. Profiled with immunoSEQ multiplex PCR; TCRdb holds only in-frame clones, not every one. The table has about 45,000 clones, approximately 86% seen once. The starting material was CD4+ or CD8+ T cells sorted from blood, obtained in a trial of the OX40 agonist ivuxolimab. The receptors originated from an adult with an advanced solid tumor such as melanoma, head and neck, liver or kidney cancer.

V usage is TRBV5-6 and J usage is TRBJ2-1; no clear D. Germline V gives CDR1 SGHDT, CDR2 YYEEEE. Between the trimmed V and J ends, which lost 0 bases and 4 bases, there was a span of 5 bases. The CDR3 covers 13 residues. CDR3 nucleotide sequence: TGTGCCAGCAGCTTGGGTAGTTACAATGAGCAGTTCTTC. It specifies CASSLGSYNEQFF.

The table lists this clone with a few counts. This rearrangement joins TRBV7-6 to TRBJ1-1; possible D gene TRBD1, 6 bases. Trimming removed 0 bases from V and 1 base from J, with 15 bases in between. The CDR3 is 17 amino acids. CDR1 and CDR2 from the germline V gene are SGHVS and FNYEAQ. In nucleotides, the CDR3 is TGTGCCAGCAGCTTAGCGGAGGTGGGGGCGGCGAACACTGAAGCTTTCTTT. Its protein product is CASSLAEVGAANTEAFF.

V gene TRBV9 combines with J gene TRBJ2-3; perhaps TRBD1 as D (6 bases). The CDR3 is made up of 17 amino acids. From germline, CDR1 is SGDLS and CDR2 YYNGEE. Trimming left V 3 bases short and J 2 bases short, with 19 bases between. The CDR3 bases are TGTGCCAGCAGCGGCTGGTCAGGGGAAATGGCCACAGATACGCAGTATTTT. This encodes CASSGWSGEMATDTQYF.